The clone carrying this TCR beta chain was counted only a few times. Its antigen is not identified. Germline V gives CDR1 SGHDN, CDR2 FVKESK. The J segment lost 7 bases and the V segment lost 3 bases, leaving 11 bases of the junction unmatched. This CDR3 contains 15 residues. Measured with immunoSEQ multiplex PCR; TCRdb has only the in-frame clones, and not every one. The sample carries some 22,000 clones, roughly 74% recorded once. The sample comes from a study of CD4 T cells in relation to SARS-CoV-2 and coronaviruses. Study background: The HLA restriction of the shared crossreactive spike epitopes was mapped.

Study results and caveats: Roughly 65% of donors had memory CD4+ clonotypes crossrecognizing SARS-CoV-2 and common cold coronavirus spike. Crossreactive clones expanded significantly less to SARS-CoV-2 than monoreactive clones.

Before the COVID-19 pandemic, during about 2011-2019, CD4+ T cells were taken from unexposed donors. After about 10 days of culture, CD4+ T cells were isolated. Unexposed-donor CD4+ T cells were probed with SARS-CoV-2 S/N and four cold-coronavirus spikes, cells permitting. The receptor comes from a human donor in good health. The sequenced material came from CD4+ T cells from PBMCs, cultured in vitro. V is TRBV14 and J is TRBJ2-5; 7 bases map to TRBD1. The DNA for the CDR3 is TGTGCCAGCAGCCACCTACGACAGGGACCGGCGACCCAGTACTTC. Protein sequence: CASSHLRQGPATQYF.